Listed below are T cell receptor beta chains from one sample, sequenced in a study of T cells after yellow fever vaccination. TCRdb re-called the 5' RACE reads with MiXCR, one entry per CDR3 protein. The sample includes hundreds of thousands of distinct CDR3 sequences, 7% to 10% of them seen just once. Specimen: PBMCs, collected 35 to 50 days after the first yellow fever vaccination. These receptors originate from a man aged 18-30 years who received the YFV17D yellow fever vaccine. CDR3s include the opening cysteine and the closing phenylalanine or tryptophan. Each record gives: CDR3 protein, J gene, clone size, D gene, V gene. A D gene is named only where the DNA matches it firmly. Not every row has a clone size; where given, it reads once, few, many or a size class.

CATSDLQNTGELFF	TRBJ2-2	few	NA	TRBV24-1
CASSFGLQPSYGYTF	TRBJ1-2	few	NA	TRBV12-3/TRBV12-4
CASRSAPWDNSPLHF	TRBJ1-6	few	NA	TRBV6-1
CATSRDHSEAFF	TRBJ1-1	NA	NA	TRBV15
CASSLRFRDRGSEAFF	TRBJ1-1	NA	TRBD1	TRBV7-6
CSFVGGLGANVLTF	TRBJ2-6	NA	TRBD2	TRBV29-1
CASSYYGGNAYEQYF	TRBJ2-7	NA	NA	TRBV6-5
CASSVQDTGELFF	TRBJ2-2	few	NA	TRBV19
CASSLGTGGPQHF	TRBJ1-5	NA	NA	TRBV7-2
CASSLAGRGASYEQYF	TRBJ2-7	few	TRBD2	TRBV5-1
CAISATTSTDTQYF	TRBJ2-3	once	NA	TRBV10-3
CASSPGTVYPDTQYF	TRBJ2-3	NA	TRBD1	TRBV7-2
CASSLLVNTEAFF	TRBJ1-1	many	NA	TRBV27
CASSYGGELFF	TRBJ2-2	many	NA	TRBV6-6
CASSLEPSGGETQYF	TRBJ2-5	NA	TRBD2	TRBV5-1
CASGLTGQPQHF	TRBJ1-5	few	NA	TRBV12-5
CASSDPGRGGKQPQHF	TRBJ1-5	many	TRBD1	TRBV2
CASSLLSGGAPNEQFF	TRBJ2-1	NA	TRBD2	TRBV5-4
CASSSGGLVNTQYF	TRBJ2-3	many	TRBD1	TRBV5-1